This TCR beta chain was recovered during a study of T cells after yellow fever vaccination. Looking at the study overall: The SMART-Seq v4 Ultra Low Input method served to prepare the low-cell-number fractions. Findings of the study overall: Clonotype sharing between CD4 and CD8 compartments was small. Among primary-vaccination clones, most reappeared after the booster, at about 95% for CD4 and under 90% for CD8.

This clonotype is a singleton in its sample. Its antigen is unknown. The V and J ends lost 5 bases and 0 bases, in that order; junction bases with no gene match: 9. Germline CDR1 SGHVS, CDR2 FQNEAQ. This CDR3 contains 16 residues. Template switching with 5'RACE generated the TCR cDNA and added a universal primer site and UMIs. MiXCR, applied by TCRdb to the 5' RACE reads, yields one record per CDR3 protein. The repertoire holds about 580,000 distinct CDR3 sequences, with about a sixth as singletons. The receptor was derived from a man aged 18 to 29 who received the YFV17D yellow fever vaccine. Here the sequenced sample was PBMCs, taken about 5 days after the first yellow fever vaccination. The chain uses TRBV7-8 and TRBJ2-5; 7 bases are a match to TRBD2. The CDR3 loop is CASSGRLAAYQETQYF. The CDR3 nucleotides are TGTGCCAGCAGCGGAAGGCTAGCGGCGTACCAAGAGACCCAGTACTTC.